Included here is one TCR beta chain sequence, with context. This sample is drawn from a study of cytomegalovirus exposure and HLA in healthy donors. Vbeta (60) and Jbeta (13) primers were used in the PCR. Libraries were prepared by immunoSEQ multiplex PCR; TCRdb keeps only in-frame clonotypes and omits some of them. The table includes 150,000 to 200,000 clones, over 70% detected once. The CDR3 consists of 14 residues. Germline assignment: CDR1 MNHEY and CDR2 SVGAGI. This sequence joins TRBV6-5 and TRBJ2-5; 8 bases match TRBD1. The tail of the sequence fits TRBJ2-7 better, so the J call may be wrong. The specimen was PBMCs. The receptor was isolated from a man between 40 and 49 years old in good health and CMV-seronegative. The CDR3 reads CASSVGGQVIEQYF. Here the CDR3 DNA reads TGTGCCAGCAGCGTCGGGGGACAGGTTATCGAGCAGTACTTC.